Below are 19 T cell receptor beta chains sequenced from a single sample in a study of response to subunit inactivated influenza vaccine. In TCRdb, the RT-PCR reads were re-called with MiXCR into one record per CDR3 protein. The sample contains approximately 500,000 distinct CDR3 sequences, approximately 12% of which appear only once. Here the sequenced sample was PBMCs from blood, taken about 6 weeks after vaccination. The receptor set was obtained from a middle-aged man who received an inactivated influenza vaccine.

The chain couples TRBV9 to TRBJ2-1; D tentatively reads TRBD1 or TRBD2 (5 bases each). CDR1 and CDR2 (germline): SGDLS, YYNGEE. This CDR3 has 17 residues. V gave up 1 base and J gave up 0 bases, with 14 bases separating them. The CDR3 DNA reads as TGTGCCAGCAGCGTAATTCCGGGTGGGACCTCCTACAATGAGCAGTTCTTC. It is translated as CASSVIPGGTSYNEQFF.

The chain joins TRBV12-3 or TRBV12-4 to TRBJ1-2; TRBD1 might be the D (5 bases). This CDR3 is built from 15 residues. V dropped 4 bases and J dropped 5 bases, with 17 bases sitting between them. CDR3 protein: CASSSRDGRNYGYTF. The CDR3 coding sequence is TGTGCCAGCAGTTCCCGGGACGGTAGGAATTATGGCTACACCTTC.

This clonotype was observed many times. The CDR3 sequence is CASSAGRTAYEQYF. DNA of the CDR3: TGTGCCAGCAGTGCGGGCAGGACAGCCTACGAGCAGTACTTC. The rearrangement links TRBV12-3 or TRBV12-4 to TRBJ2-7; maybe TRBD1 (6 bases). Trimming shortened V by 5 bases and J by 2 bases, and 13 bases separated the two germline ends. CDR3 length: 14 amino acids.

The CDR3 sequence is CASRSSLGTEAFF. The DNA of the CDR3 is TGTGCCAGCAGGTCCTCCCTGGGGACTGAAGCTTTCTTT. The chain recombines TRBV12-3 or TRBV12-4 with TRBJ1-1, with D unclear. V was trimmed by 6 bases and J by 5 bases, leaving 13 bases between them. The CDR3 sequence is 13 residues long.

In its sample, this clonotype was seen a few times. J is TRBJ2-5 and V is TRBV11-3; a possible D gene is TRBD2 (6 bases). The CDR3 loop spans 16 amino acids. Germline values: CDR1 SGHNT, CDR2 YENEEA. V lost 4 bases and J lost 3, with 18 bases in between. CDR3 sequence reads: CASSSASGTGEETQYF. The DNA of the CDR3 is TGTGCCAGCAGCTCCGCGTCCGGTACGGGGGAAGAGACCCAGTACTTC.

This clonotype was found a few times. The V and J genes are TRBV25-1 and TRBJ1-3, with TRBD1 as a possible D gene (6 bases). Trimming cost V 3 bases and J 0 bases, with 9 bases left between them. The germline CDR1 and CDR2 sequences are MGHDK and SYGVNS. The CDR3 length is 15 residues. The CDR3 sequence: CASSETGISGNTIYF. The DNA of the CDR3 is TGTGCCAGCAGTGAGACAGGCATCTCTGGAAACACCATATATTTT.

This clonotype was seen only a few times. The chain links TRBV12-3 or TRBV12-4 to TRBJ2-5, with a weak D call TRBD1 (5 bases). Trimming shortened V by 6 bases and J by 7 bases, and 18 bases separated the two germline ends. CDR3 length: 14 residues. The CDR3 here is CASSAQGPLGTQYF. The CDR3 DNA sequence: TGTGCCAGCAGCGCCCAGGGTCCTCTGGGGACCCAGTACTTC.

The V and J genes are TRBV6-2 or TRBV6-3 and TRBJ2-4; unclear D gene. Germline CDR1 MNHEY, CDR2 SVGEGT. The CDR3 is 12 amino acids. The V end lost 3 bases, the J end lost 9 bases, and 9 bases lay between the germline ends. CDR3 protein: CASSYGPGIQYF. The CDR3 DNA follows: TGTGCCAGCAGTTATGGGCCTGGCATTCAGTACTTC.

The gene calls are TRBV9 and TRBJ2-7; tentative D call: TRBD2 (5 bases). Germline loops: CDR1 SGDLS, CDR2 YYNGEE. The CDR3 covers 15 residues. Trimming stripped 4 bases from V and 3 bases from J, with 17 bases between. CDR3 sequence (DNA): TGTGCCAGCAGCCCCGTGATAGCGCCTAACTACGAGCAGTACTTC. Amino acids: CASSPVIAPNYEQYF.

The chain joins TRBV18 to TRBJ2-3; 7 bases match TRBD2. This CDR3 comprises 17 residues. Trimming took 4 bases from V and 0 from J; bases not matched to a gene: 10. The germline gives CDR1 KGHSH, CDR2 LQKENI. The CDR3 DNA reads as TGTGCCAGCTCACGGGCGGATGCCGGGAGGAGCACAGATACGCAGTATTTT. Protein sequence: CASSRADAGRSTDTQYF.

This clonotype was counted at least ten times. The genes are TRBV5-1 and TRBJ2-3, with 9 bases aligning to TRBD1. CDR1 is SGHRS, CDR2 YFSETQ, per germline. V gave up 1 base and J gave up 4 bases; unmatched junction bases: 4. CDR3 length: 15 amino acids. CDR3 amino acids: CASSLMGQGADTQYF. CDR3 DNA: TGCGCCAGCAGCTTGATGGGACAGGGTGCAGATACGCAGTATTTT.

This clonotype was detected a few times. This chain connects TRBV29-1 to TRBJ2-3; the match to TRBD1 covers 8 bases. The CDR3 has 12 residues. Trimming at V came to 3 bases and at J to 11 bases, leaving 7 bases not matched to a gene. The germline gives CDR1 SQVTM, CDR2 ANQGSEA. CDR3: CSVEAAGTGQYF. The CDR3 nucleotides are TGCAGCGTTGAGGCCGCCGGGACAGGGCAGTATTTT.

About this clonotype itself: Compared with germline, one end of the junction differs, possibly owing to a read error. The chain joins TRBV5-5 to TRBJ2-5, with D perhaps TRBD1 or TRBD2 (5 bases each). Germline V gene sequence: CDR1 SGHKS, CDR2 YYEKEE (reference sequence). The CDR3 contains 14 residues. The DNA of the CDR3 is TGTGCCAGCAGCTTGGGGTCGGGGCAGGAGACCCACTACTTC. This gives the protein CASSLGSGQETHYF.

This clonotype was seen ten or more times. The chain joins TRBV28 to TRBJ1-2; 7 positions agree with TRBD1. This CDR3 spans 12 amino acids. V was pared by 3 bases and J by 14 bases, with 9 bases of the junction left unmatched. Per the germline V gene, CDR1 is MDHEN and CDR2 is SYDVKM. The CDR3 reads CASSFLGQAETF. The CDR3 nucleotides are TGTGCCAGCAGTTTCCTCGGACAGGCGGAGACCTTC.

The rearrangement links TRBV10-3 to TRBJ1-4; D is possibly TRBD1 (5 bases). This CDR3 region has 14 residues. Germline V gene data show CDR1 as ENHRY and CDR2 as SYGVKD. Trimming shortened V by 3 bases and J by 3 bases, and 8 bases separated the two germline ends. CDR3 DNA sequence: TGTGCCATCAGTGATGGGGGGGCTAATGAAAAACTGTTTTTT. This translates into CAISDGGANEKLFF.

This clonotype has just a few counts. CDR3 sequence reads: CSARDPLAGDAANEQYF. The CDR3 nucleotides are TGCAGTGCTAGAGACCCCCTAGCGGGAGACGCAGCCAACGAGCAGTACTTC. The rearrangement uses TRBV20-1 and TRBJ2-7, with 10 bases matching TRBD2. The germline V gene encodes CDR1 DFQATT and CDR2 SNEGSKA (reference sequence). The J segment lost 5 bases and the V segment lost 0 bases, leaving 13 bases of the junction unmatched. CDR3 length: 17 residues.

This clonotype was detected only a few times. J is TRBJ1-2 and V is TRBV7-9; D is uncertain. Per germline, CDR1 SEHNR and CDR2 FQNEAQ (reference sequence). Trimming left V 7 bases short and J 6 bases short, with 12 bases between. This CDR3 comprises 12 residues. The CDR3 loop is CASKREGDGYTF. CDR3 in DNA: TGTGCCAGCAAGAGAGAGGGAGATGGCTACACCTTC.

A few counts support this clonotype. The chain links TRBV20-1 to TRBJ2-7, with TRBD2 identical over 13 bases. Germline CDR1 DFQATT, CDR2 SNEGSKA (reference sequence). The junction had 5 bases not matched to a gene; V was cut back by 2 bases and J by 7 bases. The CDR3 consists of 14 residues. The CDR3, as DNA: TGCAGTGCTAGATTCCCGGGACTAGCGGGGGAGCAGTACTTC. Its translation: CSARFPGLAGEQYF.

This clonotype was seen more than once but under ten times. CDR3 residues: CASSAPGTGLTGELFF. CDR3 nucleotide sequence: TGTGCCAGCAGTGCGCCCGGGACAGGGCTCACCGGGGAGCTGTTTTTT. The V and J genes are TRBV28 and TRBJ2-2; 9 bases fit TRBD1. Trimming took 5 bases from V and 4 from J; bases not matched to a gene: 8. CDR3 length equals 16 residues. Germline V gene lookup returns CDR1 MDHEN and CDR2 SYDVKM.